The present T cell receptor (beta chain) was sequenced within a study of regulatory T cells in long-lasting Graves disease (dated by TCRdb to about 2021). Describing the broader study: Persistent Graves' disease was defined as persistently positive TSH receptor autoantibodies together with antithyroid drug treatment for over 5 years. Persistent Graves' disease patients were compared with newly diagnosed Graves' disease patients by peripheral blood TCR sequencing and RNA sequencing. The study was registered as a clinical trial and conducted in China. TCR sequencing covered around 13 persistent and around 20 newly diagnosed Graves' disease patients, 33 samples in total. Antithyroid drugs had been taken for approximately 10 years on average by persistent Graves' disease patients in the clinical cohort.

Including cysteine and phenylalanine, the CDR3 has 16 amino acids. Only the CDR3 portion is preserved as DNA: 48 bases, with reading frame beginning at the first base. The germline V gene (reference sequence) specifies DFQATT as CDR1 and SNEGSKA as CDR2. The germline V and J ends show losses of 6 bases and 6 bases respectively, and no gene match explains 9 bases of the junction. Reading the label with the study, this specimen's time point is: persistent/refractory GD, antithyroid drugs over 5 years with positive TRAb. RNA was extracted from PBMCs in TRIzol for both TCR sequencing and RNA sequencing. The diagnosis of Graves' disease followed American Thyroid Association guidelines. Patients for the study were recruited at an endocrinology department in Xi'an, China. Each patient gave about 9.1 milliliters of peripheral blood, collected in an EDTA anticoagulant tube. Ficoll Paque Plus density gradient separation was used to isolate PBMCs, and no further T cell sorting was done. An Agilent 2100 Bioanalyzer and agarose gel were used to check RNA quality, while a NanoDrop 2000 measured RNA concentration.

Libraries were made using multiplex PCR. TCRdb shows the sequencer as Illumina HiSeq 4000. TCR beta libraries were built with iRepertoire HTBI primers and Arm-PCR amplification of CDR3 regions. Before sequencing, the PCR products went through gel purification. As for how the authors treated the data: Gene usage analysis of CDR3 amino acid clonotypes used the 50 to 70 TRBV and around 14 TRBJ segments found across samples. COPE and FqMerger were used to merge the filtered high-quality paired reads into contigs. Contigs were aligned with BLAST to IMGT TRBV, TRBD and TRBJ reference genes, and CDR3 was defined per IMGT. Highly expanded clones were defined as clonotypes with a frequency above 0.1%. Shannon entropy served as the measure of repertoire diversity, while the Gini coefficient captured V-J evenness. A clonotype was considered public if more than one individual shared it. TCRdb reworked the public reads: Q25 trimming with fastp, MiXCR clone assembly, productive beta chains retained. Merged by CDR3 protein, the rows form single entries marked with the most common genes and DNA. These V and J calls are TCRdb output, not the study's own analysis. This sample gives 600,000 to 800,000 distinct CDR3 sequences in total; around 32% of them show up just once. The top ten clones comprise roughly 41% of the sample.

The study at large found these results: Compared with newly diagnosed patients, patients with persistent Graves' disease had lower TCR Shannon entropy and fewer highly expanded clones, which suggests clonal expansion. The authors acknowledged the small sample size as a limitation that may reduce accuracy. Persistent disease showed preferential use of TRBV28, TRBJ1-2 and TRBJ2-5, whereas newly diagnosed disease favored TRBV20-1 and TRBJ2-1. Sequencing and analysis were restricted to the TCR beta chain. Patients with persistent disease shared more public clonotypes (around 3,000) than newly diagnosed patients did (around 1,000). The study examined only peripheral blood because the primary lesion, thyroid tissue, could not be accessed.

About this clonotype: Its recognized antigen is unknown. Within one base of it there is no much larger clone, and no base qualities were kept.

The rearranged segments are TRBV20-1 and TRBJ2-1, with 15 bases matching TRBD2. This TCR was recovered from a female donor with Graves disease. This specimen was peripheral blood mononuclear cells (PBMCs), taken when the disease was refractory, from a patient treated with antithyroid drugs. The DNA is as follows: TGCAGTGCCTCTATGGGACTAGCGGGAGGCTGCAATGAGCAGTTCTTC. This gives the protein CSASMGLAGGCNEQFF.